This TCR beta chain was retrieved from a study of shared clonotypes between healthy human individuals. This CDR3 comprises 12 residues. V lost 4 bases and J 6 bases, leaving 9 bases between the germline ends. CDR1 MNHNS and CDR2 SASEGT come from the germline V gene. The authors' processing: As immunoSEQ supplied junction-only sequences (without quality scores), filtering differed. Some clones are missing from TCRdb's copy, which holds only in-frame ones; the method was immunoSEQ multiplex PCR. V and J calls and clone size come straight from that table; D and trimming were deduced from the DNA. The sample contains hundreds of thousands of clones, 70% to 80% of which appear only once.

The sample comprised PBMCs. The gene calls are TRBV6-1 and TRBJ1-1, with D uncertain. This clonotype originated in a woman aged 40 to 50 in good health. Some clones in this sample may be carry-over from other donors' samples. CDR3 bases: TGTGCCAGCAGTGCCCAGGTCTCTGAAGCTTTCTTT. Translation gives CASSAQVSEAFF.